This section outlines one T cell receptor (beta chain) sequence together with its context. The CDR3 consists of 15 residues. In germline, CDR1 is LGHNT, CDR2 FRNRAP. Trimming removed 1 base from V and 4 bases from J, with 12 bases in between. CD45RO negativity and positive selection for CCR7 defined naive CD8 cells, a population that excluded terminally differentiated effector memory CD45RA+ cells. This specimen comes from a study of shared clonotypes between healthy human individuals. Clones were sequenced by immunoSEQ multiplex PCR, and TCRdb holds only the in-frame ones, with some missing. The repertoire holds around 2.1 million clones, with about 93% as singletons.

The J gene is TRBJ2-3, the V gene TRBV12-5; D is unresolved. The TCR comes from a man aged 18 to 29 in good health. Some clones in this sample may be carry-over from other donors' samples. The sample taken for sequencing was naive CD8+ T cells from PBMCs. The CDR3 protein is CASGLGWGAADTQYF. For the CDR3, the DNA is TGTGCTAGTGGTTTGGGGTGGGGTGCCGCAGATACGCAGTATTTT.